These T cell receptor beta chains were read from a single sample in a study of radiation and T cells in renal cell carcinoma. Profiled with immunoSEQ multiplex PCR; TCRdb holds only in-frame clones, not every one. The table lists 15,000 to 20,000 clones, 50% of them singletons. This specimen consisted of tumor tissue, obtained from a patient whose treatment included radiotherapy and nephrectomy. The receptor set was obtained from a woman aged 55 to 70 with renal cell carcinoma. Each CDR3 is given with its conserved first and last residue. Fields, in order: clone size, D gene, V gene, J gene, CDR3 protein, CDR3 DNA. The D gene is left open where the match is weak. Size is stated for part of the rows, as once, few or many counts, or as a class when the clone is expanded.

size: .; D: .; V: TRBV28; J: TRBJ2-6; CDR3: CASSRGGSGANVLTF; DNA: TGTGCCAGCAGCCGAGGGGGCTCTGGGGCCAACGTCCTGACTTTC
size: .; D: .; V: TRBV7-6; J: TRBJ2-7; CDR3: CASSLVVGGEQYF; DNA: TGTGCCAGCAGCTTAGTAGTAGGGGGCGAGCAGTACTTC
size: few; D: .; V: TRBV4-2; J: TRBJ1-2; CDR3: CASSQEIRSYGYTF; DNA: TGTGCCAGCAGCCAAGAAATCAGGAGTTATGGCTACACCTTC
size: .; D: .; V: TRBV5-1; J: TRBJ2-1; CDR3: CASSPGIGEQFF; DNA: TGCGCCAGCAGCCCTGGGATAGGGGAGCAGTTCTTC
size: .; D: TRBD1; V: TRBV5-1; J: TRBJ2-3; CDR3: CASSSGRQGATDTQYF; DNA: TGCGCCAGCAGCTCTGGTAGACAGGGGGCGACAGATACGCAGTATTTT
size: .; D: .; V: TRBV5-4; J: TRBJ2-7; CDR3: CASAVGGGFSEQYF; DNA: TGTGCCAGCGCCGTAGGGGGTGGTTTCTCCGAGCAGTACTTC
size: .; D: TRBD1; V: TRBV13; J: TRBJ1-5; CDR3: CASSWDRRSNQPQHF; DNA: TGTGCCAGCAGCTGGGACAGACGTAGCAATCAGCCCCAGCATTTT
size: .; D: .; V: TRBV27; J: TRBJ1-5; CDR3: CASSPTRVDQPQHF; DNA: TGTGCCAGCAGTCCCACGAGGGTAGATCAGCCCCAGCATTTT
size: .; D: .; V: TRBV28; J: TRBJ1-4; CDR3: CASTTRRRANEKLFF; DNA: TGTGCCAGCACAACTAGACGGAGGGCTAATGAAAAACTGTTTTTT
size: .; D: TRBD1; V: TRBV6-4; J: TRBJ1-2; CDR3: CASGFHRGDYGYTF; DNA: TGTGCCAGCGGTTTCCACAGGGGGGACTATGGCTACACCTTC
size: few; D: TRBD2; V: TRBV5-6; J: TRBJ2-7; CDR3: CASSGGLAGGYEQYF; DNA: TGTGCCAGCAGCGGGGGACTAGCGGGAGGCTACGAGCAGTACTTC
size: .; D: .; V: TRBV19; J: TRBJ1-1; CDR3: CASGSERMIF; DNA: TGTGCCAGCGGATCCGAACGAATGATTTTT
size: .; D: .; V: TRBV5-1; J: TRBJ1-1; CDR3: CASSAYGSNTEAFF; DNA: TGCGCCAGCAGCGCCTACGGGTCGAACACTGAAGCTTTCTTT
size: .; D: .; V: TRBV7-9; J: TRBJ1-6; CDR3: CASSLDATGRSPLHF; DNA: TGTGCCAGCAGCTTAGACGCAACAGGGAGGTCACCCCTCCACTTT
size: few; D: TRBD2; V: TRBV25-1; J: TRBJ2-3; CDR3: CASSETRAGEGTDTQYF; DNA: TGTGCCAGCAGTGAAACCCGAGCGGGAGAGGGGACAGATACGCAGTATTTT